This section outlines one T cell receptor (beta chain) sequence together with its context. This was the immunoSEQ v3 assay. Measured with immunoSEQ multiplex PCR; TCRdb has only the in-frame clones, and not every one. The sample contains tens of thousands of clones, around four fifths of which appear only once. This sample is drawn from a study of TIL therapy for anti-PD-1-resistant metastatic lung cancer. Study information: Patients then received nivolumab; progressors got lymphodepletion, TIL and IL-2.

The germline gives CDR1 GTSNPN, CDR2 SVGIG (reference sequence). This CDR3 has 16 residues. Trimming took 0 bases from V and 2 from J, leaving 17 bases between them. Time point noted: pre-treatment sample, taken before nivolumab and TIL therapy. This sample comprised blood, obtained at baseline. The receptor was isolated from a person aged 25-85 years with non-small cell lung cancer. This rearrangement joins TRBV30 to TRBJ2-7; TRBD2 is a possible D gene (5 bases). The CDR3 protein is CAWSVNTLTGTYEQYF. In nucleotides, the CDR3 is TGTGCCTGGAGTGTAAATACCCTCACGGGGACCTACGAGCAGTACTTC.